What follows are 15 T cell receptor beta chains derived from one specimen sequenced in a study of blood T cells in healthy people across ages (dated by TCRdb to the mid-2010s). Library preparation used 5' RACE. Instrument on record: Illumina HiSeq 2500. A second PCR of roughly 7 to 11 cycles was performed with a sample-barcoded 5' primer and a J-beta primer mix. TCRdb ran its own pipeline on the public reads, namely fastp trimming at Q25 and MiXCR clone calling, and kept in-frame beta chains. Rows matching on CDR3 protein sequence are summarized as one entry with the most common DNA and genes. Here the sample has 600,000 to 1,000,000 distinct CDR3 sequences; about three fifths occur a single time. Of the sample, about 20% is held by the ten largest clones. Sequencing used blood. These receptors all come from a man aged 30-40 years in good health.

V usage is TRBV19 and J usage is TRBJ1-5, with unresolved D. V dropped 9 bases and J dropped 2 bases, with 23 bases sitting between them. This CDR3 is built from 17 residues. The germline gives CDR1 LNHDA, CDR2 SQIVND (reference sequence). CDR3 coding DNA: TGTGCCAGCGAAACGCCTCGGGGAGGGCCTGGCAATCAGCCCCAGCATTTT. Its translation is CASETPRGGPGNQPQHF.

This chain connects TRBV9 to TRBJ2-5; TRBD1 or TRBD2 may be the D gene (5 bases each). The J call may be in error: the DNA end matches TRBJ2-7 better. Germline V gives CDR1 SGDLS, CDR2 YYNGEE. This CDR3 has 13 amino acids. CDR3 loop: CASSPRDAGEQYF. The CDR3 DNA reads TGTGCCAGCAGCCCACGGGACGCTGGCGAGCAGTACTTC.

The rearrangement links TRBV20-1 to TRBJ1-1, with D unresolved. The CDR3 covers 13 residues. The ends were cut back, 5 bases at V and 1 base at J, with 11 bases in the middle. Germline assignment: CDR1 DFQATT and CDR2 SNEGSKA (reference sequence). DNA for the CDR3: TGCAGTGCTCACACGGCGGGGAACACTGAAGCTTTCTTT. Protein product: CSAHTAGNTEAFF.

The V gene is TRBV5-1, the J gene TRBJ1-2; no firm D call. V lost 0 bases and J lost 5, with 11 bases in between. Per the germline V gene, CDR1 is SGHRS and CDR2 is YFSETQ. This CDR3 region has 14 residues. The CDR3 bases are TGCGCCAGCAGCTTGGACCTCTCAGAATATGGCTACACCTTC. This encodes CASSLDLSEYGYTF.

The rearrangement joins TRBV9 to TRBJ1-2; D is perhaps TRBD1 (6 bases). Trimming stripped 3 bases from V and 7 bases from J, with 13 bases between. Germline V CDR1 and CDR2: SGDLS, YYNGEE. The CDR3 extends over 13 amino acids. CDR3 region: CASSAPGDGGYTF. For the CDR3, the DNA is TGTGCCAGCAGCGCCCCAGGGGACGGTGGCTACACCTTC.

This clonotype showed up just once. The chain combines TRBV4-1 with TRBJ2-1; D is perhaps TRBD2 (7 bases). Trimming took 0 bases from V and 8 from J, leaving 17 bases between them. Germline CDR1 reads MGHRA; CDR2 reads YSYEKL. The CDR3 contains 16 residues. The CDR3 region has the DNA TGCGCCAGCAGCCAAGATCTTTCGCGGGGGCTACATGAGCAGTTCTTC. Amino acids: CASSQDLSRGLHEQFF.

The V gene is TRBV12-3 or TRBV12-4, the J gene TRBJ1-5, with TRBD1 matching over 8 bases. The junction had 5 bases not matched to a gene; V was cut back by 10 bases and J by 6 bases. The CDR3 runs 12 residues. As DNA, the CDR3 is TGTGCCACCTCAGGGGGCGGTCAGCCCCAGCATTTT. It codes for CATSGGGQPQHF.

Concerning this clonotype itself: An end of the junction differs from the germline gene, which may be a read error. V and J are TRBV27 and TRBJ1-5; D call uncertain. From germline, CDR1 is MNHEY and CDR2 SMNVEV (reference sequence). The CDR3 totals 13 residues. In nucleotides, the CDR3 is TGTGCCGGCAGAACACAGAGGGATCAGCCCCAGCATTTT. It specifies CAGRTQRDQPQHF.

The chain is built from TRBV6-2 or TRBV6-3 and TRBJ2-5, with TRBD2 identical over 7 bases. CDR3 length: 12 residues. The junction had 2 bases not matched to a gene; V was cut back by 7 bases and J by 3 bases. Germline V CDR1 and CDR2: MNHEY, SVGEGT. In DNA, the CDR3 is TGTGCCAGCAACGCGGGGGAAGAGACCCAGTACTTC. As protein: CASNAGEETQYF.

This clonotype was detected only a few times. The rearrangement links TRBV5-1 to TRBJ2-1; 8 bases line up with TRBD1. This CDR3 is built from 14 residues. V lost 3 bases and J lost 6; bases outside the gene matches: 5. Germline V gene sequence: CDR1 SGHRS, CDR2 YFSETQ. The CDR3 reads CASSSLTGGNEQFF. The CDR3 DNA reads TGCGCCAGCAGCTCGCTTACAGGGGGCAATGAGCAGTTCTTC.

This chain links TRBV29-1 with TRBJ2-1; 7 bases agree with TRBD2. Germline V gene lookup returns CDR1 SQVTM and CDR2 ANQGSEA. The CDR3 extends over 14 amino acids. Trimming took 4 bases from V and 0 from J; bases not matched to a gene: 3. The CDR3 reads CSVASSGSYNEQFF. The DNA for the CDR3 is TGCAGCGTTGCATCTAGCGGCTCCTACAATGAGCAGTTCTTC.

This clonotype was detected only a few times. This chain connects TRBV20-1 to TRBJ2-5; no reliable D call. CDR1 and CDR2 from the germline V gene are DFQATT and SNEGSKA (reference sequence). This CDR3 region has 12 residues. Trimming took off 6 bases at V and 1 base at J, with 9 bases between the two ends. The CDR3 region is CSAIGPQETQYF. The CDR3 region has the DNA TGCAGTGCAATCGGACCCCAAGAGACCCAGTACTTC.

This clonotype has just a few counts. The chain couples TRBV6-4 to TRBJ2-3; the D is unclear. Per germline, CDR1 MRHNA and CDR2 SNTAGT. This CDR3 is 13 amino acids long. V lost 8 bases to trimming and J lost 3 bases, with 12 bases between them. CDR3 nucleotides: TGTGCCAGCGCGTACCGCGCGACAGATACGCAGTATTTT. It codes for CASAYRATDTQYF.

This clonotype has more than one count but fewer than ten. The chain has TRBV6-5 and TRBJ1-6; no reliable D call. The germline V and J ends were trimmed by 5 bases and 2 bases, with 10 bases remaining between them. Germline CDR1 is MNHEY and CDR2 is SVGAGI. This CDR3 comprises 15 residues. CDR3 DNA sequence: TGTGCCAGCAGTCAAGGAAGGGCCTATAATTCACCCCTCCACTTT. Its translation is CASSQGRAYNSPLHF.

This clonotype was observed a few times. The chain is built from TRBV6-1 and TRBJ2-7; 14 nucleotides match TRBD2. The J call may be faulty, since TRBJ2-5 better matches the DNA end. The CDR3 loop spans 13 amino acids. Germline assignment: CDR1 MNHNS and CDR2 SASEGT. DNA for the CDR3: TGTGCCAGCGGGACTAGCGGGGGAGAGACCCAGTACTTC. Translating gives CASGTSGGETQYF.